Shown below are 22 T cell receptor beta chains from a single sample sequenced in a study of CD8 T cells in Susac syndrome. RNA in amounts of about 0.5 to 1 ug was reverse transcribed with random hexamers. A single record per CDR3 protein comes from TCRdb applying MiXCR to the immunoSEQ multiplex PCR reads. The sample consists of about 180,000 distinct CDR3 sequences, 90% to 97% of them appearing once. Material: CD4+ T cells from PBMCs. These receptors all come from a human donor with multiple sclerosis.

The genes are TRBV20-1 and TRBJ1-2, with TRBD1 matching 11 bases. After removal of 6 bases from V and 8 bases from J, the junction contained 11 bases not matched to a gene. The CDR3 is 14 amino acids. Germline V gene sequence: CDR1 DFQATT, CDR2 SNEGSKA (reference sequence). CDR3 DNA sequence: TGCAGTGCCGACGCCGGACAGGGGGCATGGGGCTACACCTTC. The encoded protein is CSADAGQGAWGYTF.

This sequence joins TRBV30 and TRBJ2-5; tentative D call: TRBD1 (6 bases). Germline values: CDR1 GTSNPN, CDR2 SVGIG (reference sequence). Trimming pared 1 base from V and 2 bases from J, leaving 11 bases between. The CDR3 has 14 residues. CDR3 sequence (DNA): TGTGCCTGGAGTGGGGGACATCAACAAGAGACCCAGTACTTC. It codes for CAWSGGHQQETQYF.

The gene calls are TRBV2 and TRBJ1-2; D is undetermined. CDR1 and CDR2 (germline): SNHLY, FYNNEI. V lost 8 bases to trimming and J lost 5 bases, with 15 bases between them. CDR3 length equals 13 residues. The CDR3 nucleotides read TGTGCCAGCGAAGAGGAGGCAGCTTATGGCTACACCTTC. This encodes CASEEEAAYGYTF. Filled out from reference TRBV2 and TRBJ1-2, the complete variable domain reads EPEVTQTPSHQVTQMGQEVILRCVPISNHLYFYWYRQILGQKVEFLVSFYNNEISEKSEIFDDQFSVERPDGSNFTLKIRSTKLEDSAMYFCASEEEAAYGYTFGSGTRLTVV.

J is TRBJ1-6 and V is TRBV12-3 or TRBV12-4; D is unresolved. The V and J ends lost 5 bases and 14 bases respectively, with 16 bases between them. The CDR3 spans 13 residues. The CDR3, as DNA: TGTGCCAGCAGTCGCGCGGATGGATTCACCCTCCACTTT. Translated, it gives CASSRADGFTLHF.

CDR3 coding DNA: TGTGCCAGCAGATCGATGGGGGGTGTGGGCTACAATGAGCAGTTCTTC. Translation gives CASRSMGGVGYNEQFF. The chain is built from TRBV12-3 or TRBV12-4 and TRBJ2-1; TRBD2 is a possible D gene (6 bases). V was shortened by 6 bases and J by 3 bases, with 18 bases between the two germline ends. This CDR3 region has 16 residues.

The CDR3 coding sequence is TGTGCCAGTAGCCCATTGGGAGATCAGCCCCAGCATTTT. This encodes CASSPLGDQPQHF. This chain joins TRBV19 and TRBJ1-5; D is uncertain. V shed 6 bases and J shed 5 bases, with 11 bases lying between them. The germline gives CDR1 LNHDA, CDR2 SQIVND (reference sequence). This CDR3 region has 13 residues.

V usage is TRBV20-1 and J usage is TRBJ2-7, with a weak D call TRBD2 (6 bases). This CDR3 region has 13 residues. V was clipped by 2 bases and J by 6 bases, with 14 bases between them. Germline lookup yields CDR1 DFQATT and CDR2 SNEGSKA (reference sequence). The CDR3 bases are TGCAGTGCTAGAAACGCTGGGGGGAGCGAGCAGTACTTC. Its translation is CSARNAGGSEQYF.

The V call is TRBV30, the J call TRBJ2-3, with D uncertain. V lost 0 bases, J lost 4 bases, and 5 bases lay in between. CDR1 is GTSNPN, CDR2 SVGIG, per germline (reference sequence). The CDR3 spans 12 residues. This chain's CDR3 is CAWSVYSDTQYF. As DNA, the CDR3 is TGTGCCTGGAGTGTCTACTCAGATACGCAGTATTTT.

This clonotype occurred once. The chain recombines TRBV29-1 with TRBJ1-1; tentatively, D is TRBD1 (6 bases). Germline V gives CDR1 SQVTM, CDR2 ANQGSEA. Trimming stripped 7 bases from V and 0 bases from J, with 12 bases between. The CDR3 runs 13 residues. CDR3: CSATGHLNTEAFF. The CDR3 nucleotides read TGCAGCGCTACGGGACACCTGAACACTGAAGCTTTCTTT. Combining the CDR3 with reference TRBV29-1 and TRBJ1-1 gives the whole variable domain SAVISQKPSRDICQRGTSLTIQCQVDSQVTMMFWYRQQPGQSLTLIATANQGSEATYESGFVIDKFPISRPNLTFSTLTVSNMSPEDSSIYLCSATGHLNTEAFFGQGTRLTVV.

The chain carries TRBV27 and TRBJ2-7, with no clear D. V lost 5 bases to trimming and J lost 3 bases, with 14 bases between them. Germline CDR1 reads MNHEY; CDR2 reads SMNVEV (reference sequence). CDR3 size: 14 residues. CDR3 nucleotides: TGTGCCAGCAGTCCCGATCTCGGTAACTACGAGCAGTACTTC. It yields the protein CASSPDLGNYEQYF.

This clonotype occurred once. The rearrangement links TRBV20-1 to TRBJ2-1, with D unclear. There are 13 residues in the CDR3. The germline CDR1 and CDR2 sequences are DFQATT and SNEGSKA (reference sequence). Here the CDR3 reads CSGSGSSYNEQFF. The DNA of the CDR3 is TGCAGCGGCTCAGGTAGCTCCTACAATGAGCAGTTCTTC.

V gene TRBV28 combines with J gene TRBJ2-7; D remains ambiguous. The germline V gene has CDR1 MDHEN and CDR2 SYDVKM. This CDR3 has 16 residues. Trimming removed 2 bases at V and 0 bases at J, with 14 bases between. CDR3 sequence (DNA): TGTGCCAGCAGTTTAGGTGACCCGGAAAACTCCTACGAGCAGTACTTC. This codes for CASSLGDPENSYEQYF.

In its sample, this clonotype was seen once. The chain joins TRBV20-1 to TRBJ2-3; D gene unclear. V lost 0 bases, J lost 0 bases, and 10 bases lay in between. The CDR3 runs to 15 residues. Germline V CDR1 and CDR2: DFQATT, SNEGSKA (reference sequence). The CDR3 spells CSARDPRSSTDTQYF. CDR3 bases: TGCAGTGCTAGAGATCCCAGATCTAGCACAGATACGCAGTATTTT.

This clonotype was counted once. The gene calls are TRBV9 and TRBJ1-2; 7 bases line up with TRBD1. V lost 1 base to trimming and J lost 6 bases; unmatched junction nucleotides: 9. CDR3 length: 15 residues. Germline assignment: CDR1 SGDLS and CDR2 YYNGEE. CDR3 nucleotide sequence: TGTGCCAGCAGCGTACGAGAGGGGGCATTGGATGGCTACACCTTC. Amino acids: CASSVREGALDGYTF.

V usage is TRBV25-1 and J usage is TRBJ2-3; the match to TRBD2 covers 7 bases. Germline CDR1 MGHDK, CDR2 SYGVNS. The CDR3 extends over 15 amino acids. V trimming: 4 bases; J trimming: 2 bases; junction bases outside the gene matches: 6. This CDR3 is CASSVGGINTDTQYF. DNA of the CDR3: TGTGCCAGCAGTGTGGGGGGGATCAACACAGATACGCAGTATTTT.

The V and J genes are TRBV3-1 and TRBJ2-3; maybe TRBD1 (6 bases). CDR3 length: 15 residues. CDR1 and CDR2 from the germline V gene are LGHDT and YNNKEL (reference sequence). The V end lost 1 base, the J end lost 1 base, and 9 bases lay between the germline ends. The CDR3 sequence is CASSQAGARTDTQYF. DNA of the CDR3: TGTGCCAGCAGCCAAGCAGGGGCCCGCACAGATACGCAGTATTTT.

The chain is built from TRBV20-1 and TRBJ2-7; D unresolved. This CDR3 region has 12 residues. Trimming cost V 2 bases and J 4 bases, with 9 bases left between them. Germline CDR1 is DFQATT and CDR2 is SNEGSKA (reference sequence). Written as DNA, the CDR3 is TGCAGTGCTAGATTGGTGACTTACGAGCAGTACTTC. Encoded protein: CSARLVTYEQYF.

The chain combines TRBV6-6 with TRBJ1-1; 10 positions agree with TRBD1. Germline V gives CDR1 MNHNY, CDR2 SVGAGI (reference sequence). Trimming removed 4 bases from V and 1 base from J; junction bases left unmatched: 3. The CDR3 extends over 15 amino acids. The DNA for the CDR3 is TGTGCCAGCAGTTCGGGACAGGGGTCGAACACTGAAGCTTTCTTT. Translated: CASSSGQGSNTEAFF.

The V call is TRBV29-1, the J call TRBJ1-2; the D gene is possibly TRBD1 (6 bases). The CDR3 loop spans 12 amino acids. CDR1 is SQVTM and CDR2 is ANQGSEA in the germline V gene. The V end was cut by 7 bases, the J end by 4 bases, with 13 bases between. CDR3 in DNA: TGCAGCGCCAAGGACAGTTTCTATGGCTACACCTTC. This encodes CSAKDSFYGYTF.

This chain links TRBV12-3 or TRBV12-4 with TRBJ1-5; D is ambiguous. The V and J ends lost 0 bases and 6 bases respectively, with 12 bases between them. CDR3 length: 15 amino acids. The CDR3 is CASSLALGYGQPQHF. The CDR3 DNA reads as TGTGCCAGCAGTTTAGCGTTGGGGTACGGTCAGCCCCAGCATTTT.

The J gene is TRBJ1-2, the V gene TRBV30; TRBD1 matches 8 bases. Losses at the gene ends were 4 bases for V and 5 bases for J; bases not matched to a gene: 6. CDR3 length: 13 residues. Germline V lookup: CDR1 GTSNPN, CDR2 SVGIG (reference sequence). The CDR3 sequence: CAWNKDRAYGYTF. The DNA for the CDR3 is TGTGCCTGGAACAAGGACAGGGCTTATGGCTACACCTTC.

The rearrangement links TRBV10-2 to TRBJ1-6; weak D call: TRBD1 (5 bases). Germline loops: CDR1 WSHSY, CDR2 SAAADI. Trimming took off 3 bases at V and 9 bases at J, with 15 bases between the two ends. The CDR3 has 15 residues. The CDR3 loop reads CASSDLTGGGSPLHF. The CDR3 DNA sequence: TGCGCCAGCAGTGACCTAACAGGCGGGGGTTCACCCCTCCACTTT.